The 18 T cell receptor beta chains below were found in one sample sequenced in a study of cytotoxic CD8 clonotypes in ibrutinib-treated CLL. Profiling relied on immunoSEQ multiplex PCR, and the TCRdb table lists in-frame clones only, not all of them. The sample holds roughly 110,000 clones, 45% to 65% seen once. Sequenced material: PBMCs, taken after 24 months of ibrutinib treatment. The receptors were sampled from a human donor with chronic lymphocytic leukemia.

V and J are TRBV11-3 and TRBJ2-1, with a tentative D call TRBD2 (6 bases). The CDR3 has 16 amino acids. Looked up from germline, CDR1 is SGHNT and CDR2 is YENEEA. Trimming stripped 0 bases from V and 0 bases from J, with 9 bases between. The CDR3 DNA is TGTGCCAGCAGCTTAGAAAGGAGGGGCTCCTACAATGAGCAGTTCTTC. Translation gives CASSLERRGSYNEQFF. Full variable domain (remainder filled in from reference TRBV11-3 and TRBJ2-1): EAGVVQSPRYKIIEKKQPVAFWCNPISGHNTLYWYLQNLGQGPELLIRYENEEAVDDSQLPKDRFSAERLKGVDSTLKIQPAELGDSAVYLCASSLERRGSYNEQFFGPGTRLTVL.

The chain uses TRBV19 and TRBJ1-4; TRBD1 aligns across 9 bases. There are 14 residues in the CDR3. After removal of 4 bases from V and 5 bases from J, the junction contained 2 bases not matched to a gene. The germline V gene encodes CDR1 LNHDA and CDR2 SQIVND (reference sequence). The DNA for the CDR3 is TGTGCCAGTAGTAGGGGACAGGGCAATGAAAAACTGTTTTTT. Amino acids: CASSRGQGNEKLFF.

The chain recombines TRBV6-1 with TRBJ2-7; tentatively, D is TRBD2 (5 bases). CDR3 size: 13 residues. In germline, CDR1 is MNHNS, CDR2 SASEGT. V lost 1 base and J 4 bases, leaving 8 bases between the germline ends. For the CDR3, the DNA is TGTGCCAGCAGTGAAGAGACTACTTACGAGCAGTACTTC. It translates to CASSEETTYEQYF.

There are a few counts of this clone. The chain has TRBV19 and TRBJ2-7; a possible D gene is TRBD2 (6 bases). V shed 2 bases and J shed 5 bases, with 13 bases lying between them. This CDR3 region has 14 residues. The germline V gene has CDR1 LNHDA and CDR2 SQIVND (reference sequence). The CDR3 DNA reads TGTGCCAGTAGTATACAGGCGGGGCTAAACGAGCAGTACTTC. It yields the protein CASSIQAGLNEQYF.

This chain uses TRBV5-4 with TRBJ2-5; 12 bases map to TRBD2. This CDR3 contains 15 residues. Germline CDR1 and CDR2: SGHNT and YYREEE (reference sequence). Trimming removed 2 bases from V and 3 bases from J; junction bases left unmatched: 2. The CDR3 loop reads CASSFRLAGEETQYF. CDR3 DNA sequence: TGTGCCAGCAGCTTCAGACTAGCGGGGGAAGAGACCCAGTACTTC.

The CDR3 sequence is CASSFYSGATDTQYF. CDR3 bases: TGTGCCAGCAGCTTCTATAGCGGAGCTACAGATACGCAGTATTTT. The chain joins TRBV7-9 to TRBJ2-3; D perhaps matches TRBD2 (6 bases). The CDR3 runs 15 residues. Trimming stripped 3 bases from V and 3 bases from J, with 13 bases between. Looked up from germline, CDR1 is SEHNR and CDR2 is FQNEAQ (reference sequence).

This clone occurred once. CDR3 coding DNA: TGTGCCACCAGCAGAGATCGGGAGGGCAGGGGCTACGAGCAGTACTTC. Translation: CATSRDREGRGYEQYF. V and J are TRBV15 and TRBJ2-7, with 8 bases that match TRBD2. Germline lookup yields CDR1 LNHNV and CDR2 YYDKDF (reference sequence). V shed 0 bases and J 3 bases; nucleotides not matched to a gene: 7. There are 16 residues in the CDR3.

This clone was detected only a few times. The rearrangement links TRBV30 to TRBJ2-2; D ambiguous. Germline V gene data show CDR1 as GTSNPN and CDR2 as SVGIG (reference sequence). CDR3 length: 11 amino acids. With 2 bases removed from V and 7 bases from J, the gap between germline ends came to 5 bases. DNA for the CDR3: TGTGCCTGGAGTCCGTTCGGGGAGCTGTTTTTT. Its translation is CAWSPFGELFF.

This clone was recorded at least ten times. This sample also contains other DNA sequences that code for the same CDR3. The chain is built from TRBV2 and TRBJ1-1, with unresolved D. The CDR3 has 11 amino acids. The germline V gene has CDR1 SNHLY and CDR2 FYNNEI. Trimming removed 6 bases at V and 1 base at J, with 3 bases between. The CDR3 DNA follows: TGTGCCAGCAGGGGGAACACTGAAGCTTTCTTT. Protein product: CASRGNTEAFF.

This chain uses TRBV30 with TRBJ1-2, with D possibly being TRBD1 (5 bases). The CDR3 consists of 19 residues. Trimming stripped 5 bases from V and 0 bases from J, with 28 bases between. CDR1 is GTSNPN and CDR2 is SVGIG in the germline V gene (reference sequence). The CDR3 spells CAWRGEQRALMSSNYGYTF. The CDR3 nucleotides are TGTGCCTGGCGGGGGGAACAAAGGGCCCTTATGTCCTCTAACTATGGCTACACCTTC.

The CDR3 bases are TGTGCCTGGAGCGTCGGACAGGGGGGAGCTTTCTTT. Its translation is CAWSVGQGGAFF. This chain links TRBV30 with TRBJ1-1, with 10 bases that match TRBD1. CDR3 length: 12 amino acids. CDR1 and CDR2 from the germline V gene are GTSNPN and SVGIG (reference sequence). V lost 3 bases and J lost 10; bases outside the gene matches: 5.

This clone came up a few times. CDR3 DNA: TGTGCCAGCAGTGAAGCTAGAGGATCCGGGGAGCTGTTTTTT. Amino acid sequence: CASSEARGSGELFF. The V and J genes are TRBV2 and TRBJ2-2; D is ambiguous. Deletions cut 0 bases from V and 6 bases from J, with 8 bases between. CDR1 and CDR2 from the germline V gene are SNHLY and FYNNEI. The CDR3 sequence is 14 residues long.

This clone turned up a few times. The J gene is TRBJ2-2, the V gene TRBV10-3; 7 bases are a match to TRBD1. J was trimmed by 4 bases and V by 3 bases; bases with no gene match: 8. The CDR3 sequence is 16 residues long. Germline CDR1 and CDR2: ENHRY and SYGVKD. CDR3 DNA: TGTGCCATCAGTGAAGGGACAGCGACTTCCACCGGGGAGCTGTTTTTT. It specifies CAISEGTATSTGELFF.

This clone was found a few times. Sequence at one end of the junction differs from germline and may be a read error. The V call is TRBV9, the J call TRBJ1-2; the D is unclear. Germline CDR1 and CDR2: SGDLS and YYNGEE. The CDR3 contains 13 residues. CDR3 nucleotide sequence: TGTGCCAGCAGCCCGCGGACCTCCTATAGCTACACCTTC. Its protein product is CASSPRTSYSYTF.

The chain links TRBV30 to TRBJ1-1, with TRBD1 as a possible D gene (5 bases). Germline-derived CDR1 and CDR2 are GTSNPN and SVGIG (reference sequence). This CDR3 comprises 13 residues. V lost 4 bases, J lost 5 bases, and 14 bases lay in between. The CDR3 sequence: CAWNKGPNTEAFF. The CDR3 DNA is TGTGCCTGGAATAAGGGGCCGAATACTGAAGCTTTCTTT.

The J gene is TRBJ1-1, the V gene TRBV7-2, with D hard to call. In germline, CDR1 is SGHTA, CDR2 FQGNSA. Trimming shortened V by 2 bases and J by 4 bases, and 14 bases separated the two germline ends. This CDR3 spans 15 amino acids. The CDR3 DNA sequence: TGTGCCAGCAGCTTAAGTTTAGGTTTTACCACTGAAGCTTTCTTT. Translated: CASSLSLGFTTEAFF.

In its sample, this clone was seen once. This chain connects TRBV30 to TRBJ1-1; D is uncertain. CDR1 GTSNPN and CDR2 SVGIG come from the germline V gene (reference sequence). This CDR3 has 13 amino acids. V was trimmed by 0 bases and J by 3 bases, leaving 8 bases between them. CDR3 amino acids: CAWSVLSHTEAFF. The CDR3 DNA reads TGTGCCTGGAGTGTACTATCCCACACTGAAGCTTTCTTT.

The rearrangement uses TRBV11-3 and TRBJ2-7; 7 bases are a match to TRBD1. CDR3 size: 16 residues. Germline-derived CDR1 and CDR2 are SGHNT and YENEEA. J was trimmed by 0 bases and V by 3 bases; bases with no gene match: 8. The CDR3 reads CASSLAGTALSYEQYF. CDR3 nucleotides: TGTGCCAGCAGCTTGGCCGGGACAGCCCTCTCCTACGAGCAGTACTTC.